This T cell receptor (beta chain) came from a study of blood T cell repertoires in COVID-19. Study-wide background: Whether acute or convalescent, the COVID-19 samples came from the United States, Italy and Spain.

J lost 4 bases, V lost 6 bases, and 8 bases had no gene match. CDR1 and CDR2 (germline): MNHEY, SVGAGI. This CDR3 is 15 amino acids long. Profiled with immunoSEQ multiplex PCR; TCRdb holds only in-frame clones, not every one. The sample yields 300,000 to 350,000 clones, more than 80% seen once. The sequenced sample was peripheral blood. The TCR sequence derives from a woman aged 25 to 39 with COVID-19, enrolled during active disease. The chain recombines TRBV6-5 with TRBJ1-5; 8 positions agree with TRBD1. The chain's CDR3 is CASSHRGYSNQPQHF. In DNA, the CDR3 is TGTGCCAGCAGCCACAGGGGGTACTCGAATCAGCCCCAGCATTTT.